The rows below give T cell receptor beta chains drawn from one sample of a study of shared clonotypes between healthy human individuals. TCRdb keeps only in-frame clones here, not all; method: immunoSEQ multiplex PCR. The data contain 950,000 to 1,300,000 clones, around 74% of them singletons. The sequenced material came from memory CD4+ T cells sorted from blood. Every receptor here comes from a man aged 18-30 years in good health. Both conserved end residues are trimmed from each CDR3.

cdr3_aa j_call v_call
ASSESGTRYGYT TRBJ1-2 TRBV6-1
ASSPGGSFTGELF TRBJ2-2 TRBV5-1
ASSLGGGTEAF TRBJ1-1 TRBV6-1
AISESQRGYT TRBJ1-2 TRBV10-3
ASSLAETGDGNTIY TRBJ1-3 TRBV7-8
ASSFGGPADTQY TRBJ2-3 TRBV7-2
ASSPWTSTGYT TRBJ1-2 TRBV18
ASRGGLGTEAF TRBJ1-1 TRBV28
ASSLGTLLNNEQF TRBJ2-1 TRBV7-9
ASSIPTGGYTGELF TRBJ2-2 TRBV19
ASSAPGTGSNYGYT TRBJ1-2 TRBV5-6
ASSLGGEPQETQY TRBJ2-5 TRBV11-3
ASSGGSGVHEQY TRBJ2-7 TRBV25-1
ASSKPTGGVHEQY TRBJ2-7 TRBV28
ASTPAVRGFYNEQF TRBJ2-1 TRBV27